The 18 T cell receptor beta chains reported below all come from one sample, sequenced in a study of T cells expressing NK-cell markers. TCRdb reanalyzed the 5' RACE reads and collapses them to one entry per CDR3 protein, without DNA. Its table records under 600,000 distinct CDR3 sequences. Sequencing was done on a sample of blood T cells: a sorted CD56 or NKG2C T cell subset, CD4+ or CD8+ T cells, or bulk PBMC T cells (not recorded which). Source of these receptors: a woman in her forties or fifties in good health.

The chain joins TRBV14 to TRBJ2-1. CDR1 is SGHDN, CDR2 FVKESK, per germline. CDR3 size: 13 residues. CDR3 residues: CASRGAAYNEQFF.

This sequence joins TRBV4-1 and TRBJ1-2; TCRdb names TRBD1, which stays unverified in the absence of DNA. Per germline, CDR1 MGHRA and CDR2 YSYEKL. The CDR3 runs to 16 residues. This chain's CDR3 is CASSPSFFRQGYGYTF.

V gene TRBV10-3 combines with J gene TRBJ1-1; the TCRdb call, TRBD1, lacks DNA for checking. Looked up from germline, CDR1 is ENHRY and CDR2 is SYGVKD. CDR3 length: 15 amino acids. CDR3 region: CAISEFGGSNTEAFF.

This chain uses TRBV7-9 with TRBJ1-1; the D call of TRBD1 rests on TCRdb alone, since no DNA is present to check it. Per germline, CDR1 SEHNR and CDR2 FQNEAQ (reference sequence). The CDR3 runs to 15 residues. This chain's CDR3 is CASSLGQNRNTEAFF.

The CDR3 sequence is CATSDFFNGIGYNEQFF. The V and J genes are TRBV24-1 and TRBJ2-1; TCRdb indicates TRBD1, and absent DNA this call remains unverified. CDR1 and CDR2 (germline): KGHDR, SFDVKD. This CDR3 spans 17 amino acids.

This rearrangement joins TRBV5-4 to TRBJ2-1; the D call from TCRdb, TRBD1, cannot be confirmed without DNA. The CDR3 contains 13 residues. Germline values: CDR1 SGHNT, CDR2 YYREEE (reference sequence). The CDR3 loop reads CASTSPPAIEQFF.

The rearrangement uses TRBV6-1 and TRBJ2-3; TCRdb names TRBD2, which stays unverified in the absence of DNA. The CDR3 covers 14 residues. In germline, CDR1 is MNHNS, CDR2 SASEGT. CDR3 sequence: CASNRGLYTDTQYF.

The CDR3 spells CASSLTRTGKLFF. V and J are TRBV5-1 and TRBJ1-4. CDR1 SGHRS and CDR2 YFSETQ come from the germline V gene. The CDR3 sequence is 13 residues long. Using reference TRBV5-1 and TRBJ1-4 for the parts outside the CDR3, the full variable domain is KAGVTQTPRYLIKTRGQQVTLSCSPISGHRSVSWYQQTPGQGLQFLFEYFSETQRNKGNFPGRFSGRQFSNSRSEMNVSTLELGDSALYLCASSLTRTGKLFFGSGTQLSVL.

This chain joins TRBV18 and TRBJ2-1; the D gene TCRdb calls, TRBD1, cannot be checked with no DNA. This CDR3 spans 13 amino acids. CDR1 and CDR2 from the germline V gene are KGHSH and LQKENI. CDR3 residues: CASSPYTGNEQFF.

The chain is built from TRBV12-5 and TRBJ2-7; no DNA is available, so the TRBD1 call from TCRdb remains unchecked. This CDR3 spans 13 amino acids. Germline V gives CDR1 LGHNT, CDR2 FRNRAP. CDR3 loop: CASGLVQGFEQYF. The full variable domain, with the rest looked up from reference TRBV12-5 and TRBJ2-7, is DARVTQTPRHKVTEMGQEVTMRCQPILGHNTVFWYRQTMMQGLELLAYFRNRAPLDDSGMPKDRFSAEMPDATLATLKIQPSEPRDSAVYFCASGLVQGFEQYFGPGTRLTVT.

V is TRBV12-3 or TRBV12-4 and J is TRBJ1-5. The CDR3 has 13 residues. The CDR3 protein is CASSGYSLGPQHF.

The V gene is TRBV7-3, the J gene TRBJ2-7; without DNA, the TCRdb call of TRBD2 cannot be checked. Per germline, CDR1 SGHTA and CDR2 FQGTGA. CDR3 size: 16 residues. This CDR3 reads CASSLAGTAGVHEQYF.

The CDR3 spells CASSLELAREQYF. The chain uses TRBV5-1 and TRBJ2-7; the D call from TCRdb, TRBD2, cannot be confirmed without DNA. Per the germline V gene, CDR1 is SGHRS and CDR2 is YFSETQ. This CDR3 spans 13 amino acids.

The V gene is TRBV5-1, the J gene TRBJ2-7; TCRdb designates TRBD2, a call that cannot be tested without DNA. Germline-derived CDR1 and CDR2 are SGHRS and YFSETQ. This CDR3 spans 19 amino acids. This CDR3 reads CASSFGTSRTSGTIYEQYF.

This chain links TRBV18 with TRBJ2-1. The CDR3 loop spans 14 amino acids. Germline V gene data show CDR1 as KGHSH and CDR2 as LQKENI. CDR3 residues: CASSPSQIYNEQFF.

V and J are TRBV7-6 and TRBJ2-1; TCRdb's D call, TRBD2, is unchecked because there is no DNA. The germline CDR1 and CDR2 sequences are SGHVS and FNYEAQ. This CDR3 has 15 amino acids. The CDR3 loop is CASSPEAGLAYEQFF.

The V and J genes are TRBV12-5 and TRBJ2-5; lacking DNA, the TRBD2 call made by TCRdb goes unchecked. The CDR3 runs 13 residues. The germline CDR1 and CDR2 sequences are LGHNT and FRNRAP. The CDR3 here is CASGLLAQETQYF.

The chain employs TRBV6-1 and TRBJ1-5; no DNA is available, so the TRBD1 call from TCRdb remains unchecked. Germline V gives CDR1 MNHNS, CDR2 SASEGT. The CDR3 is 12 amino acids. The chain's CDR3 is CASSGPGEPQHF.